This T cell receptor beta chain appears in the sequencing data of a study of identical twins. This clonotype was detected only a few times. The CDR3 covers 17 residues. Germline assignment: CDR1 LGHNT and CDR2 FRNRAP. V lost 0 bases and J lost 2, with 13 bases in between. Each CDR3 protein gets one entry after TCRdb re-called the 5' RACE reads with MiXCR. Of about 470,000 distinct CDR3 sequences in the sample, about 24% were seen once. This same sample was also part of a study on T cells expressing NK-cell markers.

The clonotype was recovered from a young woman in good health. The rearrangement joins TRBV12-5 to TRBJ2-2; D is perhaps TRBD2 (6 bases). Material: CD4+ T cells sorted from blood. Here the CDR3 DNA reads TGTGCTAGTGGTTTGGTCTGGTCGGGGACTAACACCGGGGAGCTGTTTTTT. Amino acids: CASGLVWSGTNTGELFF. The variable domain in full, with the rest retrieved from reference TRBV12-5 and TRBJ2-2, is DARVTQTPRHKVTEMGQEVTMRCQPILGHNTVFWYRQTMMQGLELLAYFRNRAPLDDSGMPKDRFSAEMPDATLATLKIQPSEPRDSAVYFCASGLVWSGTNTGELFFGEGSRLTVL.